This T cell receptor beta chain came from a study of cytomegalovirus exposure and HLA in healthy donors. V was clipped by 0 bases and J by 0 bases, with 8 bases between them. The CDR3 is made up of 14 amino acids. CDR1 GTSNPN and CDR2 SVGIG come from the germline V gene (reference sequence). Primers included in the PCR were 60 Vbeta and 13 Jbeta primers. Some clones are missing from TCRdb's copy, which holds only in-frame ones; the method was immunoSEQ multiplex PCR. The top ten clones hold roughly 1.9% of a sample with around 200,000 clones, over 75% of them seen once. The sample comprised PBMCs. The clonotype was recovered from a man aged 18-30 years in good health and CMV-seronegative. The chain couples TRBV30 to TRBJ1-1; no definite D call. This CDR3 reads CAWSVKQLNTEAFF. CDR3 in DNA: TGTGCCTGGAGTGTGAAACAGTTGAACACTGAAGCTTTCTTT.